This T cell receptor (beta chain) was recorded in a study of Ad26.COV2.S vaccination and SARS-CoV-2 variants. Study conclusions and caveats: Reportedly, spike-specific CD8+ and CD4+ T cell responses achieved substantial breadth once vaccination had taken place. With respect to non-spike TCR breadth, vaccine and placebo recipients were similar.

Sequencing was performed with immunoSEQ multiplex PCR; in TCRdb, only in-frame clones are kept and a portion is missing. The data show about 460,000 clones, roughly nine tenths seen once. Between the trimmed V and J ends, which lost 5 bases and 6 bases, there was a span of 23 bases. This CDR3 comprises 16 residues. Germline-derived CDR1 and CDR2 are SGHTA and FQGNSA. In regard to this clone: Its antigen is currently unknown.

As to treatment: roughly 18 received Ad26.COV2.S at low or high dose, single or two shots; about 5 received placebo; per-sample allocation not given. Collection of samples fell on day 63 after the first vaccine or placebo injection. The sample here was peripheral blood, taken in a trial of Ad26.COV2.S vaccine versus placebo. The chain links TRBV7-2 to TRBJ2-7; D is possibly TRBD1 or TRBD2 (5 bases each). The sequence came from a person aged 18 to 59 who received the Ad26.COV2.S COVID-19 vaccine or a placebo. The CDR3 spells CASSPPGAGPRGEQYF. CDR3 DNA: TGTGCCAGCAGCCCACCCGGGGCAGGGCCTAGGGGCGAGCAGTACTTC.